These T cell receptor beta chains were read from a single sample in a study of blood T cell repertoires in COVID-19. TCRdb keeps only in-frame clones here, not all; method: immunoSEQ multiplex PCR. The table records 360,000 or so clones, roughly 90% of them present only once. The material sequenced was peripheral blood. These receptors were obtained from a man aged 18 to 35 with active or convalescent COVID-19. Both conserved end residues are trimmed from each CDR3.

V	J	CDR3
TRBV11-3	TRBJ2-5	ASSLAGGQETQY
TRBV6-5	TRBJ1-1	ASSPRQGSTEAF
TRBV2	TRBJ1-4	ASSLGTGIEKLF
TRBV7-8	TRBJ1-2	ASSLVGGLLNYGYT
TRBV7-9	TRBJ2-1	ASSIRTSTGGWDEQF
TRBV28	TRBJ1-2	ASSSGGTYGYT
TRBV11-2	TRBJ2-5	ASSLRAGSWGQETQY
TRBV2	TRBJ2-2	ASSSSLRQRDNTGELF
TRBV12-3/TRBV12-4	TRBJ1-1	ASSLIQGAEAF
TRBV20-1	TRBJ1-4	SARANEKLF
TRBV7-7	TRBJ1-1	ASSPYEVGFMNTEAF
TRBV4-3	TRBJ2-3	ASSQDLATLYTQY
TRBV2	TRBJ2-7	ASSFQGAGEQY
TRBV6-5	TRBJ2-2	ASSKDRTLPRLLF
TRBV5-1	TRBJ2-7	ASSLEGTRTYEQY
TRBV27	TRBJ2-4	ASSRQGRGIQY
TRBV5-6	TRBJ2-1	ASSQVGTSPNEQF
TRBV28	TRBJ1-5	ASSSAPDSTNQPQH
TRBV19	TRBJ2-3	ASSSPDRGRADTQY
TRBV7-3	TRBJ2-6	ASSPGTTRGANVLT
TRBV30	TRBJ2-3	AWSGPTDTQY
TRBV2	TRBJ2-5	ASSNTGAETQY
TRBV5-5	TRBJ2-2	ASSSGRGVFANTGELF
TRBV6-5	TRBJ1-2	ASSTGRGSYGYT
TRBV4-1	TRBJ1-2	ASRQGSGYT
TRBV6-5	TRBJ2-6	ASSRQGPDVLT
TRBV11-2	TRBJ2-5	ASSPWDRGQETQY
TRBV6-2/TRBV6-3	TRBJ1-2	ASSYDSLGYGYT
TRBV28	TRBJ1-2	ASRDRGFAGYT
TRBV7-3	TRBJ2-5	ASSLHRDQETQY
TRBV9	TRBJ2-7	ASSVVPEGEFNEQY
TRBV5-5	TRBJ1-4	ASSFKRQTTNEKLF
TRBV19	TRBJ1-1	ASSIGDRGLTEAF
TRBV19	TRBJ1-5	ASSMGDRGPRGNQPQH
TRBV5-6	TRBJ2-2	ASSLLAGGTGELF
TRBV4-2	TRBJ2-2	ASEPGELAGLTGELF
TRBV11-1	TRBJ1-1	ASSLYGQGNTEAF
TRBV4-1	TRBJ1-2	ASSQDEGQDLGYGYT
TRBV5-1	TRBJ2-1	ASSLGDRGSYNEQF
TRBV2	TRBJ2-7	ASSETGVYEQY
TRBV2	TRBJ1-2	ASSPSSNYGYT
TRBV7-9	TRBJ2-5	ASSSGIQETQY
TRBV4-1	TRBJ1-6	ASSQDTGSSYNSPLH
TRBV3-1/TRBV3-2	TRBJ1-2	ASSRSTGSGGYT
TRBV18	TRBJ2-7	ASSPEQPSYEQY
TRBV3-1/TRBV3-2	TRBJ1-2	ASSQFQRGDRNYGYT
TRBV11-3	TRBJ2-3	ASSSSGRPLYTDTQY
TRBV12-3/TRBV12-4	TRBJ1-5	ASSNGGQPQH